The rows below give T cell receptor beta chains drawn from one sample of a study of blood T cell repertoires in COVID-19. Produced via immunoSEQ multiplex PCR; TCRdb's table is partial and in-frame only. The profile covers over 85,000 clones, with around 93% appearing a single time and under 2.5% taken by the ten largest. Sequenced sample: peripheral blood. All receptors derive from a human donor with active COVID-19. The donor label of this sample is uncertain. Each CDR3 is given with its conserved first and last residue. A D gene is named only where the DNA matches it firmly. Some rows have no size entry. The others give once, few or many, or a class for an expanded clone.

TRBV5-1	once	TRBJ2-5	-	TGCGCCAGCAGCTTGCGGAGGGGGGGGCGCGAGACCCAGTACTTC	CASSLRRGGRETQYF
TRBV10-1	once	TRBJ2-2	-	TGCGCCAGCAGTGACTGGTCGCTTACAGGGCTAGACACCGGGGAGCTGTTTTTT	CASSDWSLTGLDTGELFF
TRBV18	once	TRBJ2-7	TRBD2	TGTGCCAGCTCACGGGCGGGGGAAACCTACGAGCAGTACTTC	CASSRAGETYEQYF
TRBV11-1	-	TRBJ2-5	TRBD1	TGTGCCAGCAGCTTAGGGACAGGGGGTGAGACCCAGTACTTC	CASSLGTGGETQYF
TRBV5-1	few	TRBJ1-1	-	TGCGCCAGCAGCCCGGGGGACGCATCTGCCACTGAAGCTTTCTTT	CASSPGDASATEAFF
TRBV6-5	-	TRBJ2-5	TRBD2	TGTGCCAGCAGTTACTCGGGGGGGATTCGGGGAGAGACCCAGTACTTC	CASSYSGGIRGETQYF
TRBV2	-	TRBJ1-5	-	TGTGCCAGCAGTGACCCCAGGCCTGATAGCAATCAGCCCCAGCATTTT	CASSDPRPDSNQPQHF
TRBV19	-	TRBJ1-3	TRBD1	TGTGCCAGTAGTATCTCCGGGACAGGTTTATATGGAAACACCATATATTTT	CASSISGTGLYGNTIYF
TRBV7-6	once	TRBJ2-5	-	TGTGCCAGCAGCTTATCCCAGACAGGTTTAGGGGAGACCCAGTACTTC	CASSLSQTGLGETQYF
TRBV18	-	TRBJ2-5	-	TGTGCCAGCTCACCATTGACTACGGAGACCCAGTACTTC	CASSPLTTETQYF
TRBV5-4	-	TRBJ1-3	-	TGTGCCGCCTCGGGGGGGGTGTCTGGAAACACCATATATTTT	CAASGGVSGNTIYF
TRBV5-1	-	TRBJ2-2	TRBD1	TGCGCCAGCAGCTCGGGGACAGGGAACACCGGGGAGCTGTTTTTT	CASSSGTGNTGELFF
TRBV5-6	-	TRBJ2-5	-	TGTGCCAGCAGCTTCAGGGGCAGGTGGCAGGAGACCCAGTACTTC	CASSFRGRWQETQYF
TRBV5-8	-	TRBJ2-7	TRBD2	TGTGCCAGCAGCTTGTCCCTTCCGGGGGGATTCTCCTACGAGCAGTACTTC	CASSLSLPGGFSYEQYF
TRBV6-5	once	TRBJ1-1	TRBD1	TGTGCCAGCAGGGTACCGGGACAGTACACTGAAGCTTTCTTT	CASRVPGQYTEAFF
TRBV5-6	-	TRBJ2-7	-	TGTGCCAGCAGCTTGTTTACGACAGGTAACGAGCAGTACTTC	CASSLFTTGNEQYF
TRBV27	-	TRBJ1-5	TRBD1	TGTGCCAGCAGGCGGACAGGGGCATTTCTTCAGCCCCAGCATTTT	CASRRTGAFLQPQHF
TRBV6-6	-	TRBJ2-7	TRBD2	TGTGCCAGCAGTCAACGGACTAGCGGGCTCCACGAGCAGTACTTC	CASSQRTSGLHEQYF
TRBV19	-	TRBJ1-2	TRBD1	TGTGCCAGTAGTCCCCAGGGGGCATACTATGGCTACACCTTC	CASSPQGAYYGYTF
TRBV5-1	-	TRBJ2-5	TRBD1	TGCGCCAGCAGCGCCGGGACAGGGGAAGAGACCCAGTACTTC	CASSAGTGEETQYF
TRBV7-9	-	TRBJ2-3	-	TGTGCCAGCAGCTTAGTACCTCGGACAGATACGCAGTATTTT	CASSLVPRTDTQYF
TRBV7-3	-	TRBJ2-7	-	TGTGCCAGCAGCTTAACGGAGGGGTCCGAGCAGTACTTC	CASSLTEGSEQYF
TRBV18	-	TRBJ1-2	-	TGTGCCAGCTCACCACAAGCCGAACATGCGGGGGAAGACTATGGCTACACCTTC	CASSPQAEHAGEDYGYTF
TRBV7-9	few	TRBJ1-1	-	TGTGCCAGCAGCCCGATCAGGAACACTGAAGCTTTCTTT	CASSPIRNTEAFF
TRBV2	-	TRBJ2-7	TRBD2	TGTGCCAGCAGCGAGCGGGAGCGGACGAAGGAGTACTTC	CASSERERTKEYF
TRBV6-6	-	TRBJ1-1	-	TGTGCCAGCATTACGGACACTGAAGCTTTCTTT	CASITDTEAFF
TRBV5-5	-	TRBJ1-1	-	TGTGCCAGCAGCTTGATTCTTGGCAGAGACTTGAACACTGAAGCTTTCTTT	CASSLILGRDLNTEAFF
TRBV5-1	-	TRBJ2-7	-	TGCGCCAGCAGACCTCGCGCGGGGGCCGCCTACGAGCAGTACTTC	CASRPRAGAAYEQYF
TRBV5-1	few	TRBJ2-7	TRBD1	TGCGCCAGCAGCCCGCGGACAGGTGGGACGGACGAGCAGTACTTC	CASSPRTGGTDEQYF
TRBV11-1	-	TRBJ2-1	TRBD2	TGTGCCAGCAGCCCCCCGGGAGGGTCAGGGAATGAGCAGTTCTTC	CASSPPGGSGNEQFF
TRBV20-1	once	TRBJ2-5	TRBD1	TGCAGTGCTGCAGGGGGTGAGACCCAGTACTTC	CSAAGGETQYF
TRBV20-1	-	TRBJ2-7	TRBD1	TGCAGTGCTAGTGGGGGACAGGGGCCTGACGAGCAGTACTTC	CSASGGQGPDEQYF
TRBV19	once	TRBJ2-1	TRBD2	TGTGCCAGTAGTATATCGGGGGGTGCCTACAATGAGCAGTTCTTC	CASSISGGAYNEQFF
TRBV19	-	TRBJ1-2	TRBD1	TGTGCCAGTAGTATCCCTCAGGGGGGCTATGGCTACACCTTC	CASSIPQGGYGYTF
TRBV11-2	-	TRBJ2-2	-	TGTGCCAGCAGCTTAGATACATTCGGCGGGACGCACAAGACCGGGGAGCTGTTTTTT	CASSLDTFGGTHKTGELFF
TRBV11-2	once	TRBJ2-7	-	TGTGCCAGCAGCCCCCTACGAAGAACGGAGCCCTACGAGCAGTACTTC	CASSPLRRTEPYEQYF
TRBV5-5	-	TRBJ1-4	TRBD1	TGTGCCAGCAGCTCCCGGGGACAGGGAAATGAAAAACTGTTTTTT	CASSSRGQGNEKLFF
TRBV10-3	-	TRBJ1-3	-	TGTGCCATCAGTGAGTATAGCATCGGCGGGTCTGGAAACACCATATATTTT	CAISEYSIGGSGNTIYF
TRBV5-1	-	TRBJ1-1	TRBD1	TGCGCCAGCAGCGCCACCCCACAGGGGGGGGCTGAAGCTTTCTTT	CASSATPQGGAEAFF
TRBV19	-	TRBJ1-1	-	TGTGCCAGTAGCTTCAGGGCAGCGGGGGACACTGAAGCTTTCTTT	CASSFRAAGDTEAFF
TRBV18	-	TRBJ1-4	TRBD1	TGTGCCAGCTCCTGGGACAGGGATGAAAAACTGTTTTTT	CASSWDRDEKLFF
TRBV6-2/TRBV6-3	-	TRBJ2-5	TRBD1	TGTGCCAGCAGTTTATTGGACAGGGAGGATGGGACCCAGTACTTC	CASSLLDREDGTQYF
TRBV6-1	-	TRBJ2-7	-	TGTGCCAGCAGTGAAGTCGGAGGGCAGAGAGACGAGCAGTACTTC	CASSEVGGQRDEQYF
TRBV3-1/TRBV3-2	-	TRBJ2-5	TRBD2	TGTGCCAGCAGCCATCGCCAAGGGACTAGCGGGGGGGCCCATCAATTTCGGGAGACCCAGTACTTC	CASSHRQGTSGGAHQFRETQYF
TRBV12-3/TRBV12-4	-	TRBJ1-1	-	TGTGCCAGCAGTGGCCCTCCGAACACTGAAGCTTTCTTT	CASSGPPNTEAFF
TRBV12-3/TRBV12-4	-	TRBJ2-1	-	TGTGCCAGCAGTTTTCGCCCCCCAGATGGGTTCTTC	CASSFRPPDGFF
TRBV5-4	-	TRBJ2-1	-	TGTGCCAGCAGCTTGGACAGTAATGAGCAGTTCTTC	CASSLDSNEQFF
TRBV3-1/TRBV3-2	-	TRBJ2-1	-	TGTGCCAGCACCGGGGGATTCCCCGGGAACAATGAGCAGTTCTTC	CASTGGFPGNNEQFF